This T cell receptor (beta chain) is from a study of T-cell memory formation after mild COVID-19. Study-wide context: Across donors, TCR clusters were largely donor specific.

This CDR3 is 16 amino acids long. Per the germline V gene, CDR1 is SGHTA and CDR2 is FQGTGA. V trimming: 0 bases; J trimming: 2 bases; junction bases outside the gene matches: 4. Each CDR3 protein gets one entry after TCRdb re-called the 5' RACE reads with MiXCR. The sample records 450,000 or so distinct CDR3 sequences, roughly 25% being singletons. Study outcomes and limitations: Second-wave clones that peaked on day 37 lacked confirmed SARS-CoV-2 specificity. While clones contracting from day 15 to 85 were balanced between CD4 and CD8, later expanders leaned CD4+.

As regards this clonotype: The antigen is undetermined.

This receptor was taken from an adult woman who had mild COVID-19 (a few samples of this study predate the infection). Cell type and time point are not known. V usage is TRBV7-3 and J usage is TRBJ2-5; TRBD2 matches 9 bases. The sample taken for sequencing was PBMCs or a T cell subset sorted from them (not recorded which). In DNA, the CDR3 is TGTGCCAGCAGCTTAACTCCTAGCGGGGCACAAGAGACCCAGTACTTC. Translated: CASSLTPSGAQETQYF.